One TCR beta chain is described in this entry. CDR3 length equals 14 residues. Germline CDR1 GTSNPN, CDR2 SVGIG (reference sequence). V gave up 3 bases and J gave up 3 bases, with 12 bases separating them. This table comes from immunoSEQ multiplex PCR, and its TCRdb copy is limited to in-frame clones, with some not included. The data contain 140,000 to 150,000 clones, 85% to 95% of them seen just once; the ten biggest clones take up approximately 5%. The sample comes from a study of T cell responses to AZD1222 COVID-19 vaccine. Material: peripheral blood, obtained on day 0 of AZD1222 vaccination. The source is an adult in good health. The chain links TRBV30 to TRBJ1-3; D might be TRBD1 (6 bases). The CDR3 protein is CAWRATGNGNTIYF. The CDR3 region has the DNA TGTGCCTGGAGGGCCACAGGGAATGGAAACACCATATATTTT.